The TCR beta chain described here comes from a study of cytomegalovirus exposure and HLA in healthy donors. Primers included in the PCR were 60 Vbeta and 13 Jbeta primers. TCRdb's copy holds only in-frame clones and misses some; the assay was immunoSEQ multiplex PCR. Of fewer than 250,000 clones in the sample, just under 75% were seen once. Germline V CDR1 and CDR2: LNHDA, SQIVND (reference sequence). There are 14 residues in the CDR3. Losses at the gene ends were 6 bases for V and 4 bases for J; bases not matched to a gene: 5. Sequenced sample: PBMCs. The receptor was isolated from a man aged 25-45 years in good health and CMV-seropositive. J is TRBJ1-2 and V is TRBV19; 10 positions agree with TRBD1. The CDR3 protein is CASSPGQGGYGYTF. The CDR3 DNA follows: TGTGCCAGTAGCCCTGGACAGGGGGGCTATGGCTACACCTTC.